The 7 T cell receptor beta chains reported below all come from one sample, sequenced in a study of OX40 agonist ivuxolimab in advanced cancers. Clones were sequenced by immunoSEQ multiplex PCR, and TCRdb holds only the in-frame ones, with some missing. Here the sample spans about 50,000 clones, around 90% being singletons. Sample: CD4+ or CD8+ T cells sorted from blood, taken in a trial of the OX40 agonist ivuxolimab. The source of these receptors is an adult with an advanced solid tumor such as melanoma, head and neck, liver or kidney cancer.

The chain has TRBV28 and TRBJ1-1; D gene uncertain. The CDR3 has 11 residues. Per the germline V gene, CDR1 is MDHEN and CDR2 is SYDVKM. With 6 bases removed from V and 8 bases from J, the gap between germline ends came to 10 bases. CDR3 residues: CASRDGGEAFF. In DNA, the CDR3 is TGTGCCAGCAGAGATGGTGGCGAAGCTTTCTTT.

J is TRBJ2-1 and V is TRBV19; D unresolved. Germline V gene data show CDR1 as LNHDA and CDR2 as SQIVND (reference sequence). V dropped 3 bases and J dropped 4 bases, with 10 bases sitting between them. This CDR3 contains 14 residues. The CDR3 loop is CASSILGLYNEQFF. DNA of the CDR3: TGTGCCAGTAGTATTTTGGGTCTTTACAATGAGCAGTTCTTC. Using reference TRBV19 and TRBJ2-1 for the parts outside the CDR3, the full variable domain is DGGITQSPKYLFRKEGQNVTLSCEQNLNHDAMYWYRQDPGQGLRLIYYSQIVNDFQKGDIAEGYSVSREKKESFPLTVTSAQKNPTAFYLCASSILGLYNEQFFGPGTRLTVL.

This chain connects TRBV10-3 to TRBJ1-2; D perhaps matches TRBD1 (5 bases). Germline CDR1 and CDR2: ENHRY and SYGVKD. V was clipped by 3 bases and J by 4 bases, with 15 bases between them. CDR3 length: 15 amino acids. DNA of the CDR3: TGTGCCATCAGTGAAGGGCAGGGCTCATTCTATGGCTACACCTTC. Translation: CAISEGQGSFYGYTF.

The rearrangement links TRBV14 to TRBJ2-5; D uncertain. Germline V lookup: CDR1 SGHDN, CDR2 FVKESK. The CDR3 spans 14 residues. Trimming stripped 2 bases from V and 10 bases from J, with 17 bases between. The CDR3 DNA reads TGTGCCAGCAGCCAACTGGTTGGGCCCGATTTCCAGTACTTC. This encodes CASSQLVGPDFQYF. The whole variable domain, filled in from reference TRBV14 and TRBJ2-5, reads EAGVTQFPSHSVIEKGQTVTLRCDPISGHDNLYWYRRVMGKEIKFLLHFVKESKQDESGMPNNRFLAERTGGTYSTLKVQPAELEDSGVYFCASSQLVGPDFQYFGPGTRLLVL.

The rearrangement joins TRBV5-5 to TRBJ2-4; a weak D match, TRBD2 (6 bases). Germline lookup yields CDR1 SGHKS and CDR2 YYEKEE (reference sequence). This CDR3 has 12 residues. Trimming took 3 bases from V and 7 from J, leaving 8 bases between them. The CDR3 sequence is CASSYGGNIQYF. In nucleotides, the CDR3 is TGTGCCAGCAGCTACGGAGGGAACATTCAGTACTTC.

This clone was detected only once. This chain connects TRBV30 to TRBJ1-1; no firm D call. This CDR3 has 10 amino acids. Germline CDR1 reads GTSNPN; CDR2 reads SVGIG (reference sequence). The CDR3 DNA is TGTACCGGATGGGGTCGGGAAGCTTTCTTT. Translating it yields CTGWGREAFF. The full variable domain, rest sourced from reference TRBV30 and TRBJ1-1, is SQTIHQWPATLVQPVGSPLSLECTVEGTSNPNLYWYRQAAGRGLQLLFYSVGIGQISSEVPQNLSASRPQDRQFILSSKKLLLSDSGFYLCTGWGREAFFGQGTRLTVV.

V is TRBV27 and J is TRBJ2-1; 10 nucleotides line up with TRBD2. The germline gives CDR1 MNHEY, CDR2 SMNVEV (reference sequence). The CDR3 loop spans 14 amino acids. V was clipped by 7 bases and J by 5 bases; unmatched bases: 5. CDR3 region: CASKRAGGHNEQFF. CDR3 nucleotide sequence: TGTGCCAGCAAACGAGCGGGGGGGCACAATGAGCAGTTCTTC.